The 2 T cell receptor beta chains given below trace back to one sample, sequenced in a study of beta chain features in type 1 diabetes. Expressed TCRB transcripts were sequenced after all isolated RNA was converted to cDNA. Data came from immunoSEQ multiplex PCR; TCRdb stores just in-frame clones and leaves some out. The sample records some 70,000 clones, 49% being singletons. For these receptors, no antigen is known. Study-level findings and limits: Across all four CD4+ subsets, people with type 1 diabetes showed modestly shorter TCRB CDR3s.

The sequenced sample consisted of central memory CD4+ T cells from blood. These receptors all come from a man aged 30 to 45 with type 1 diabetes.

DNA for the CDR3: TGTGCCAGCAGCCGGGGGACCGAGAACACTGAAGCTTTCTTT. Its translation is CASSRGTENTEAFF. The chain links TRBV6-6 to TRBJ1-1, with a weak D call TRBD1 (5 bases). The CDR3 is 14 amino acids. V was trimmed by 6 bases and J by 1 base, leaving 12 bases between them. Germline V gives CDR1 MNHNY, CDR2 SVGAGI (reference sequence).

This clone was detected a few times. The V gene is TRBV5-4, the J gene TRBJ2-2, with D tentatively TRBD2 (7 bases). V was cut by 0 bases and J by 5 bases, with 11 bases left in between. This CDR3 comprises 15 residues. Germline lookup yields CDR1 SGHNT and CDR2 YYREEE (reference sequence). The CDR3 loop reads CASSLGGGRTGELFF. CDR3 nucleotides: TGTGCCAGCAGCTTGGGGGGGGGCCGAACCGGGGAGCTGTTTTTT.